This T cell receptor beta chain was sequenced in a study of blood T cell repertoires in COVID-19 (dated by TCRdb to 2019 to 2021). Regarding the research as a whole: Collaborator samples came from the United States, Italy and Spain and covered acute and convalescent phases of COVID-19. The prospective study material was composed of cDNA or gDNA derived from T cells, B-cell-depleted T cells, or PBMCs. The dataset comprised deeply sampled blood TCRbeta repertoires from subjects exposed to, actively infected with, or recovered from COVID-19. The repertoires were made available in a free public database intended to serve as a resource for research on the immune response to SARS-CoV-2. Samples came from the ongoing ImmuneRACE study (first 160 participants) plus 1,254 subjects from 6 global collaborators. Nearly every sample came with metadata listing a de-identified subject ID, COVID-19 status, age in years and sex. HLA class I and class II types, where available, came from metadata supplied by the sample provider rather than from assay-based typing. What the work shows at the level of the full study, not this receptor alone: The amount of clinical and demographic metadata varied by source and participant and was provided uncurated.

TCRbeta CDR3 regions were amplified from genomic DNA using the immunoSEQ Assay, a bias-controlled multiplex PCR. As for the original processing: Within the assay, amplification of reference gene primers was used to estimate how many nucleated cells each sample contained. To quantify the absolute abundance of each unique TCRbeta CDR3 rearrangement, sequence reads were collapsed and filtered. For each sample, productive Simpson clonality was calculated as the square root of Simpson's diversity index over productive rearrangements. In TCRdb, the immuneACCESS table is reduced to in-frame sequences with V and J assigned. These tables do not hold every clone; where another copy was compared, an unresolved V gene accounts for under half, and the others remain unexplained. The V and J calls and clone size come from that table; D and trimming were worked out from the DNA. The sample has about 400,000 clones on record, over 75% of them singletons. Around 2% of the sample is taken by the ten largest.

In the prospective study, participants were about 18 to 90 years old, resided in 24 geographic areas of the United States, and were enrolled through a virtual design. Cohort assignment in the prospective study relied on participant-reported clinical history from a screening survey and a study questionnaire. Each participant in the prospective study had whole blood, serum and a nasopharyngeal or oropharyngeal swab collected by mobile phlebotomists. Additional blood draws and questionnaires over an approximately two-month period could optionally be provided by prospective study participants. Blood samples from the prospective study were shipped frozen or at room temperature prior to DNA extraction. Trimmed from V: 5 bases; trimmed from J: 3 bases; junction bases lacking a gene match: 3. CDR1 and CDR2 were assigned from the germline V gene (reference sequence) as SEHNR and FQNEAQ. The cysteine opens and the phenylalanine closes a CDR3 of 14 amino acids. The retained sequence is limited to the CDR3, 42 bases, with the frame set at the first base.

On this clone: No antigen is known for it. The input lacks base qualities; no much larger clone sits a single base away.

Material: PBMCs or T cells enriched from blood (not recorded which). Rearrangement joined TRBV7-9 to TRBJ2-3, with 9 junctional bases fitting TRBD2. The TCR comes from a woman aged 40 to 50 with acute COVID-19. The nucleotide sequence reads as follows: TGTGCCAGCAGCATGAGCGGGGGGACAGATACGCAGTATTTT. Its translation is CASSMSGGTDTQYF. Reference TRBV7-9 and TRBJ2-3 proteins supply the regions before and after the CDR3; the full variable domain is: DTGVSQNPRHKITKRGQNVTFRCDPISEHNRLYWYRQTLGQGPEFLTYFQNEAQLEKSRLLSDRFSAERPKGSFSTLEIQRTEQGDSAMYLCASSMSGGTDTQYFGPGTRLTVL.